These T cell receptor beta chains were read from a single sample in a study of Ad26.COV2.S vaccination and SARS-CoV-2 variants. Sequenced by immunoSEQ multiplex PCR; TCRdb stores in-frame clones only, minus some. In the table there are about 680,000 clones, around 89% of which are singletons. Sample: peripheral blood, taken in a trial of Ad26.COV2.S vaccine versus placebo. The receptors here all came from a person between 18 and 65 years old who received the Ad26.COV2.S COVID-19 vaccine or a placebo. Both conserved end residues are part of each CDR3. Each record gives: V gene, D gene, J gene, CDR3 protein, CDR3 DNA. D genes are given only for firm matches.

V: TRBV30
D: .
J: TRBJ1-5
CDR3: CAWSLNNQPQHF
DNA: TGTGCCTGGAGCCTAAACAATCAGCCCCAGCATTTT

V: TRBV30
D: .
J: TRBJ1-1
CDR3: CAWIKTVTEAFF
DNA: TGTGCCTGGATTAAGACAGTCACTGAAGCTTTCTTT

V: TRBV7-2
D: .
J: TRBJ1-5
CDR3: CASSWGPQGQPQHF
DNA: TGTGCCAGCAGTTGGGGCCCCCAAGGACAGCCCCAGCATTTT

V: TRBV29-1
D: .
J: TRBJ2-3
CDR3: CSVGLRGSTDTQYF
DNA: TGCAGCGTTGGGTTGCGGGGATCCACAGATACGCAGTATTTT

V: TRBV6-5
D: .
J: TRBJ2-3
CDR3: CASSQTRDTQYF
DNA: TGTGCCAGCAGTCAGACTAGGGATACGCAGTATTTT

V: TRBV7-6
D: TRBD2
J: TRBJ2-2
CDR3: CASSPPGLALTGELFF
DNA: TGTGCCAGCAGCCCCCCGGGACTAGCGTTAACCGGGGAGCTGTTTTTT

V: TRBV9
D: .
J: TRBJ2-2
CDR3: CASSAAESYTGELFF
DNA: TGTGCCAGCAGCGCCGCGGAGAGTTACACCGGGGAGCTGTTTTTT

V: TRBV5-1
D: .
J: TRBJ2-5
CDR3: CASSFQGEETQYF
DNA: TGCGCCAGCAGCTTTCAAGGGGAAGAGACCCAGTACTTC

V: TRBV7-2
D: .
J: TRBJ2-1
CDR3: CASSQQQGAEQFF
DNA: TGTGCCAGCAGCCAACAACAAGGCGCTGAGCAGTTCTTC

V: TRBV6-5
D: TRBD2
J: TRBJ2-7
CDR3: CASSYGLADSSYEQYF
DNA: TGTGCCAGCAGTTACGGACTAGCGGATAGCTCCTACGAGCAGTACTTC

V: TRBV19
D: TRBD1
J: TRBJ1-5
CDR3: CAGGTGGDNQPQHF
DNA: TGTGCCGGGGGGACAGGGGGTGACAATCAGCCCCAGCATTTT

V: TRBV7-2
D: .
J: TRBJ1-1
CDR3: CASPRGTGSREAFF
DNA: TGTGCCAGCCCTCGGGGCACAGGGAGTCGTGAAGCTTTCTTT

V: TRBV7-2
D: .
J: TRBJ1-5
CDR3: CASSFRGLNQPQHF
DNA: TGTGCCAGCAGCTTTCGGGGCCTCAATCAGCCCCAGCATTTT

V: TRBV7-9
D: .
J: TRBJ2-7
CDR3: CASTKLQGYEQYF
DNA: TGTGCCAGCACCAAGTTACAGGGCTACGAGCAGTACTTC

V: TRBV10-3
D: .
J: TRBJ2-6
CDR3: CAISFEGGAGANVLTF
DNA: TGTGCCATCAGTTTTGAGGGGGGGGCTGGGGCCAACGTCCTGACTTTC

V: TRBV27
D: .
J: TRBJ2-1
CDR3: CASSFSGWESYNEQFF
DNA: TGTGCCAGCAGTTTCAGTGGGTGGGAGTCGTACAATGAGCAGTTCTTC